Below are 21 T cell receptor beta chains sequenced from a single sample in a study of blood T cell repertoires in COVID-19. Sequencing was performed with immunoSEQ multiplex PCR; in TCRdb, only in-frame clones are kept and a portion is missing. Of roughly 300,000 clones detected, 70% to 90% appear once; the ten largest clones hold approximately 7.8%. Sequencing was performed on peripheral blood. The source of these receptors is a woman in her fifties or sixties who had recovered from COVID-19.

The chain links TRBV2 to TRBJ1-2; D is possibly TRBD1 (5 bases). The CDR3 extends over 14 amino acids. Germline V gives CDR1 SNHLY, CDR2 FYNNEI. Trimming took off 3 bases at V and 5 bases at J, with 13 bases between the two ends. This CDR3 is CASSDPGRVYGYTF. The CDR3 DNA reads TGTGCCAGCAGTGATCCTGGCAGGGTTTATGGCTACACCTTC.

The gene calls are TRBV27 and TRBJ2-3; D might be TRBD2 (6 bases). This CDR3 region has 18 residues. The V end was cut by 6 bases, the J end by 1 base, with 23 bases between. CDR1 is MNHEY and CDR2 is SMNVEV in the germline V gene (reference sequence). CDR3 nucleotide sequence: TGTGCCAGCAGGCGGGTAGCGGACCGATATTGGGGCACAGATACGCAGTATTTT. Protein: CASRRVADRYWGTDTQYF.

The rearrangement joins TRBV18 to TRBJ2-1, with 12 bases lining up with TRBD1. Germline lookup yields CDR1 KGHSH and CDR2 LQKENI. The CDR3 totals 17 residues. Trimming cost V 3 bases and J 4 bases; bases outside gene matches: 7. The CDR3 reads CASSPNLGQGAYNEQFF. CDR3 sequence (DNA): TGTGCCAGCTCACCCAATTTGGGACAGGGGGCTTACAATGAGCAGTTCTTC.

The chain combines TRBV13 with TRBJ2-7, with unresolved D. Per the germline V gene, CDR1 is PRHDT and CDR2 is FYEKMQ (reference sequence). The CDR3 length is 15 residues. Trimming took 5 bases from V and 2 from J, leaving 16 bases between them. As DNA, the CDR3 is TGTGCCAGCAGCCTCTGGGCTGTCGGCCCCTACGAGCAGTACTTC. This gives the protein CASSLWAVGPYEQYF.

The rearrangement joins TRBV3-1 (or the pseudogene TRBV3-2) to TRBJ2-7; 7 bases fit TRBD2. Looked up from germline, CDR1 is LGHDT and CDR2 is YNNKEL (reference sequence). V was pared by 3 bases and J by 2 bases, with 16 bases of the junction left unmatched. The CDR3 consists of 18 residues. This chain's CDR3 is CASSQLSTSRRLTYEQYF. CDR3 nucleotides: TGTGCCAGCAGCCAGCTGTCGACTAGCCGACGACTAACCTACGAGCAGTACTTC.

This clone was counted once. The rearrangement uses TRBV7-2 and TRBJ2-3, with D perhaps TRBD2 (5 bases). V lost 1 base and J lost 4, with 15 bases in between. Germline V CDR1 and CDR2: SGHTA, FQGNSA. This CDR3 has 16 amino acids. CDR3 DNA: TGTGCCAGCAGCTTAGAAGCGGTCCCTTCATCAGATACGCAGTATTTT. Protein product: CASSLEAVPSSDTQYF.

The chain carries TRBV19 and TRBJ2-1, with 9 bases identical to TRBD2. The CDR3 runs 15 residues. The J segment lost 6 bases and the V segment lost 5 bases, leaving 8 bases of the junction unmatched. Germline V lookup: CDR1 LNHDA, CDR2 SQIVND (reference sequence). CDR3: CASSPGRGGFNEQFF. The DNA for the CDR3 is TGTGCCAGTAGTCCCGGGCGGGGGGGCTTCAATGAGCAGTTCTTC.

This sequence joins TRBV28 and TRBJ2-1; 8 bases fit TRBD1. The CDR3 runs to 15 residues. Germline CDR1 is MDHEN and CDR2 is SYDVKM. The V gene end was trimmed by 4 bases and the J gene end by 9 bases; junction bases not matched to a gene: 11. The CDR3 sequence: CASSSPSGQGSEQFF. Here the CDR3 DNA reads TGTGCCAGCAGTTCTCCCTCCGGACAGGGCAGTGAGCAGTTCTTC.

The chain couples TRBV27 to TRBJ1-4; D not resolved. Per the germline V gene, CDR1 is MNHEY and CDR2 is SMNVEV (reference sequence). The CDR3 contains 15 residues. V shed 4 bases and J shed 0 bases, with 9 bases lying between them. CDR3 nucleotides: TGTGCCAGCAGTTCCGCCGCGGCAACTAATGAAAAACTGTTTTTT. It codes for CASSSAAATNEKLFF.

The gene calls are TRBV18 and TRBJ2-7; 9 bases align to TRBD1. CDR1 is KGHSH, CDR2 LQKENI, per germline. The CDR3 extends over 17 amino acids. Trimming took 3 bases from V and 6 from J; bases not matched to a gene: 15. CDR3 bases: TGTGCCAGCTCACCGTACCCCCCGGGACAGGGAATTCGCGAGCAGTACTTC. Translated: CASSPYPPGQGIREQYF.

V and J are TRBV24-1 and TRBJ2-2; D is unresolved. Germline CDR1 and CDR2: KGHDR and SFDVKD. V gave up 9 bases and J gave up 6 bases, with 7 bases separating them. The CDR3 loop spans 11 amino acids. CDR3 sequence reads: CATGMAGELFF. CDR3 coding DNA: TGTGCCACCGGCATGGCCGGGGAGCTGTTTTTT.

This chain connects TRBV6-2 or TRBV6-3 to TRBJ1-1; TRBD1 aligns across 9 bases. Germline V gene sequence: CDR1 MNHEY, CDR2 SVGEGT. Losses at the gene ends were 5 bases for V and 12 bases for J; bases not matched to a gene: 10. This CDR3 comprises 13 residues. This CDR3 is CASSNPGTGKSFF. The CDR3 bases are TGTGCCAGCAGTAATCCCGGGACAGGGAAATCTTTCTTT.

The chain carries TRBV15 and TRBJ1-4, with unresolved D. The CDR3 totals 13 residues. Germline lookup yields CDR1 LNHNV and CDR2 YYDKDF (reference sequence). V was trimmed by 3 bases and J by 4 bases, leaving 6 bases between them. The CDR3 DNA is TGTGCCACCAGCAGGTCCGTTAATGAAAAACTGTTTTTT. Amino acids: CATSRSVNEKLFF. Together with reference TRBV15 and TRBJ1-4, the CDR3 gives the full variable domain: DAMVIQNPRYQVTQFGKPVTLSCSQTLNHNVMYWYQQKSSQAPKLLFHYYDKDFNNEADTPDNFQSRRPNTSFCFLDIRSPGLGDTAMYLCATSRSVNEKLFFGSGTQLSVL.

The chain links TRBV5-4 to TRBJ2-1; weak D call: TRBD1 (6 bases). CDR1 is SGHNT and CDR2 is YYREEE in the germline V gene (reference sequence). V was cut by 4 bases and J by 7 bases, with 12 bases left in between. The CDR3 length is 13 residues. In nucleotides, the CDR3 is TGTGCCAGCAGCCCGACAGGAGTAAATGAGCAGTTCTTC. Protein product: CASSPTGVNEQFF.

This clone was observed a handful of times. The chain uses TRBV7-2 and TRBJ1-6; tentative D call: TRBD1 (5 bases). The length of the CDR3 is 13 residues. Germline CDR1 and CDR2: SGHTA and FQGNSA. Trimming left V 5 bases short and J 8 bases short, with 10 bases between. The CDR3 DNA reads as TGTGCCAGCAGCCGGGCGGGGGATTCACCCCTCCACTTT. Its protein product is CASSRAGDSPLHF.

This clone was found a few times. V gene TRBV19 combines with J gene TRBJ1-1, with TRBD1 matching 9 bases. The CDR3 sequence is 16 residues long. Germline V gene data show CDR1 as LNHDA and CDR2 as SQIVND (reference sequence). The V gene end was trimmed by 4 bases and the J gene end by 0 bases; junction bases not matched to a gene: 6. Written as DNA, the CDR3 is TGTGCCAGTAGTAATCGGACAGGGGCCTTGAACACTGAAGCTTTCTTT. Amino acids: CASSNRTGALNTEAFF.

The V and J genes are TRBV15 and TRBJ2-7; D possibly corresponds to TRBD1 (6 bases). Germline lookup yields CDR1 LNHNV and CDR2 YYDKDF (reference sequence). The length of the CDR3 is 12 residues. Trimming cost V 4 bases and J 7 bases, with 11 bases left between them. CDR3 DNA sequence: TGTGCCACCAGCACGAGAACAGGGGAGCAGTACTTC. Its protein is CATSTRTGEQYF.

This clone occurred a few times. The genes are TRBV19 and TRBJ2-1, with a tentative D call TRBD2 (6 bases). CDR1 and CDR2 (germline): LNHDA, SQIVND (reference sequence). The germline V and J ends were trimmed by 5 bases and 10 bases, with 15 bases remaining between them. The CDR3 sequence is 13 residues long. The CDR3, as DNA: TGTGCCAGTAGTGGGGGAGGTAGGCCAGAGCAGTTCTTC. Its protein product is CASSGGGRPEQFF.

This clone was seen a handful of times. This chain links TRBV18 with TRBJ2-6; D may be TRBD1 (6 bases). This CDR3 is built from 16 residues. Trimming left V 6 bases short and J 2 bases short, with 14 bases between. Germline CDR1 is KGHSH and CDR2 is LQKENI. The CDR3 loop reads CASSKDRIPGANVLTF. Here the CDR3 DNA reads TGTGCCAGCTCTAAGGACAGAATTCCTGGGGCCAACGTCCTGACTTTC.

V and J are TRBV9 and TRBJ2-3, with D tentatively TRBD2 (6 bases). V was cut by 0 bases and J by 1 base, with 12 bases left in between. The CDR3 covers 16 residues. From germline, CDR1 is SGDLS and CDR2 YYNGEE. The CDR3 nucleotides are TGTGCCAGCAGCGTAGCGATGACTAGGGGCACAGATACGCAGTATTTT. It encodes CASSVAMTRGTDTQYF.

V gene TRBV19 combines with J gene TRBJ1-2; TRBD1 agrees at 11 bases. This CDR3 has 15 amino acids. Germline V gene lookup returns CDR1 LNHDA and CDR2 SQIVND (reference sequence). The junction had 6 bases not matched to a gene; V was cut back by 1 base and J by 8 bases. Written as DNA, the CDR3 is TGTGCCAGTAGTATAGGGACAGGGGGCGCGGACGGCTACACCTTC. It specifies CASSIGTGGADGYTF.